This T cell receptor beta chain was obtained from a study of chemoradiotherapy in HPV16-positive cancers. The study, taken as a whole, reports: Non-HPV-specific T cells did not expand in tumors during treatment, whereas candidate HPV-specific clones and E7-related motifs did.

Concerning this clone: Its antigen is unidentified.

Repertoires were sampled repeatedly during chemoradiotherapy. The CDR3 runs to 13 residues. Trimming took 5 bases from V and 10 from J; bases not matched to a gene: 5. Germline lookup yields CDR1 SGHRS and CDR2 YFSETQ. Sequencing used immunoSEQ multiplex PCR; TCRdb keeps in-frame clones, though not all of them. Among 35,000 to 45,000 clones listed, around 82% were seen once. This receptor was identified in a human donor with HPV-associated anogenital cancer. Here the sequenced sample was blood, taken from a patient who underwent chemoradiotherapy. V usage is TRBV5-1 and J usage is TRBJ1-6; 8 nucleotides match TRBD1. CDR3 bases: TGCGCCAGCAGGGACAGGGTTGGGTCACCCCTCCACTTT. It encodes CASRDRVGSPLHF.